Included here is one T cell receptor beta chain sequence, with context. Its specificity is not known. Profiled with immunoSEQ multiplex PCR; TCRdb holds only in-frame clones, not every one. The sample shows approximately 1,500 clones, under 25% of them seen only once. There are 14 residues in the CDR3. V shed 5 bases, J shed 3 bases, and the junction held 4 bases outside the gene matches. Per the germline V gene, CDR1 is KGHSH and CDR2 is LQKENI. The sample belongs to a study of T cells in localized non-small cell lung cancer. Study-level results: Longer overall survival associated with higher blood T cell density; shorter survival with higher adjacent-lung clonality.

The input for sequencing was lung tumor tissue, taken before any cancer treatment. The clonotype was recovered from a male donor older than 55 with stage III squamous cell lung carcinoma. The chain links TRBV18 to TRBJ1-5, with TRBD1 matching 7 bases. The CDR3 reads CASSADRVNQPQHF. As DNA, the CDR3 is TGTGCCAGCTCAGCCGACAGGGTCAATCAGCCCCAGCATTTT.